This T cell receptor beta chain was identified during a study of a mutant IDH1 vaccine in newly diagnosed glioma. About the study: Scheduled for weeks 1, 3, 5, 7, 11, 15, 19 and 23, eight vaccinations were given to patients. Therapy received beforehand was radiotherapy, temozolomide, or both, with most patients given both. The start of vaccination came 4-6 weeks after radiotherapy alone, or with temozolomide cycles.

Time point denoted: week 5, during vaccination. The content of each vaccine dose was 300 ug of mutant IDH1 20-mer peptide, and topical imiquimod accompanied it. As for this clone: Its target is unknown.

Sequenced by immunoSEQ multiplex PCR; TCRdb stores in-frame clones only, minus some. Here the sample spans some 48,000 clones, around 80% being singletons. J gave up 7 bases and V 6 bases, and 3 bases lay outside the gene matches. CDR1 is MNHNY, CDR2 SVGAGI, per germline (reference sequence). CDR3 length: 13 residues. Study-wide points: There seemed to be no relation between pseudoprogression and changes in top peripheral T cell clonotypes.

This chain joins TRBV6-6 and TRBJ1-6; 7 bases are shared with TRBD1. Sequencing used PBMCs, obtained from a glioma patient whose treatment included an IDH1 peptide vaccine. This clonotype was obtained from a woman in her forties with glioma. DNA for the CDR3: TGTGCCAGCAGATTGGGACAGAATTCACCCCTCCACTTT. Its protein is CASRLGQNSPLHF.